These 19 T cell receptor beta chains share one sample of origin, sequenced in a study of post-analysis software for immune sequencing data (dated by TCRdb to the mid-2010s). Receptor amplification or capture employed PCR. Sequencing instrument: Illumina HiSeq 2500. Unique molecular identifiers were incorporated into TCR beta cDNA libraries to reduce PCR and sequencing biases. TCRdb's own reprocessing of the public reads used fastp at Q25 and MiXCR and kept productive beta chains. Each entry is one CDR3 protein sequence, shown with its most common DNA and genes. A total of roughly 540,000 distinct CDR3 sequences appear in this sample, around a third of them only once. The ten largest clones take up about 5.6% of the sample. Their cognate antigens are unknown. Overall study outcomes, separate from this receptor: Significantly higher frequencies in patients than in controls were found for a few TRBV segments, including TRBV5-6, TRBV5-1 and TRBV20-1.

Sequenced material: blood. All receptors come from a girl aged 2 to 17 with multiple sclerosis.

V gene TRBV6-5 combines with J gene TRBJ1-2; no definite D call. Trimming removed 11 bases from V and 0 bases from J, with 13 bases in between. The CDR3 sequence is 13 residues long. Germline lookup yields CDR1 MNHEY and CDR2 SVGAGI. For the CDR3, the DNA is TGTGCCGTCCGTACGGGCCCTAACTATGGCTACACCTTC. Its translation is CAVRTGPNYGYTF.

The V and J genes are TRBV10-1 and TRBJ2-1; TRBD1 matches at 7 bases. The DNA end is more similar to TRBJ2-7, so the J call may be wrong. The CDR3 has 13 residues. From germline, CDR1 is WNHNN and CDR2 SYGVQD (reference sequence). The chain's CDR3 is CASSRGQFNEQYF. In nucleotides, the CDR3 is TGCGCCAGCAGTCGGGGACAGTTCAATGAGCAGTACTTC.

The chain joins TRBV13 to TRBJ2-1; D ambiguous. CDR1 and CDR2 (germline): PRHDT, FYEKMQ (reference sequence). Trimming stripped 5 bases from V and 0 bases from J, with 11 bases between. This CDR3 is built from 15 residues. The CDR3 loop is CASSGDLGSYNEQFF. CDR3 in DNA: TGTGCCAGCAGCGGAGACTTGGGCTCCTACAATGAGCAGTTCTTC.

Of note for this clonotype: With a much larger clone just one base away, this may be a read error. The chain has TRBV7-9 and TRBJ2-3, with D perhaps being TRBD1 or TRBD2 (6 bases each). The CDR3 has 15 amino acids. CDR1 and CDR2 (germline): SEHNR, FQNEAQ (reference sequence). The CDR3 reads CAGSSDRGLTDTQYF. The CDR3 bases are TGTGCCGGCAGCTCGGACCGGGGGCTCACAGATACGCAGTATTTT.

CDR3 coding DNA: TGTGCCAGCAGCCGTGGGACAGTTGAAGCTTTCTTT. As protein: CASSRGTVEAFF. The chain couples TRBV7-9 to TRBJ1-1, with 7 bases that match TRBD1. The germline gives CDR1 SEHNR, CDR2 FQNEAQ (reference sequence). This CDR3 contains 12 residues. J gave up 7 bases and V 5 bases, and 4 bases lay outside the gene matches. The variable domain in full, with the rest retrieved from reference TRBV7-9 and TRBJ1-1, is DTGVSQNPRHKITKRGQNVTFRCDPISEHNRLYWYRQTLGQGPEFLTYFQNEAQLEKSRLLSDRFSAERPKGSFSTLEIQRTEQGDSAMYLCASSRGTVEAFFGQGTRLTVV.

V is TRBV4-1 and J is TRBJ2-3; 7 bases are a match to TRBD2. The CDR3 runs 15 residues. Germline loops: CDR1 MGHRA, CDR2 YSYEKL. Unmatched junction bases numbered 4, after V lost 0 bases and J lost 4 bases. CDR3 amino acids: CASSQDGGRADTQYF. The CDR3 bases are TGCGCCAGCAGCCAAGACGGGGGGAGGGCAGATACGCAGTATTTT.

This clonotype was seen only a few times. The V gene is TRBV6-5, the J gene TRBJ1-1; possibly TRBD1 for D (6 bases). CDR1 and CDR2 (germline): MNHEY, SVGAGI. The CDR3 has 16 amino acids. V lost 0 bases to trimming and J lost 6 bases, with 17 bases between them. The chain's CDR3 is CASSYSLQGTSAEAFF. CDR3 coding DNA: TGTGCCAGCAGTTACTCCCTACAGGGAACGAGCGCTGAAGCTTTCTTT.

This clonotype came up a few times. The V and J genes are TRBV29-1 and TRBJ2-1; TRBD1 matches 10 bases. The V gene's germline CDR1 is SQVTM and CDR2 ANQGSEA. The V and J ends lost 5 bases and 4 bases, in that order; junction bases with no gene match: 5. This CDR3 is built from 14 residues. CDR3 coding DNA: TGCAGCGTTAATGGACAGGGGGTTTACAATGAGCAGTTCTTC. Translated: CSVNGQGVYNEQFF.

The V and J genes are TRBV6-5 and TRBJ2-3; 8 bases align to TRBD2. Germline loops: CDR1 MNHEY, CDR2 SVGAGI. The CDR3 consists of 17 residues. With 3 bases clipped from V and 4 bases from J, the junction kept 12 bases outside the gene matches. The CDR3 sequence is CASSYRGGAISSDTQYF. The CDR3 region has the DNA TGTGCCAGCAGTTATCGGGGGGGGGCAATTAGTTCAGATACGCAGTATTTT.

The rearrangement uses TRBV6-5 and TRBJ1-1; tentatively, D is TRBD1 (6 bases). CDR1 is MNHEY, CDR2 SVGAGI, per germline. The CDR3 length is 15 residues. The ends were cut back, 8 bases at V and 5 bases at J, with 21 bases in the middle. CDR3 nucleotides: TGTGCCAGCCTGGGGACACCTGGATGGGGGACTGAAGCTTTCTTT. Translation: CASLGTPGWGTEAFF.

The chain combines TRBV5-5 with TRBJ2-1; 7 nucleotides align to TRBD1. Trimming removed 2 bases from V and 7 bases from J; junction bases left unmatched: 6. CDR1 is SGHKS, CDR2 YYEKEE, per germline (reference sequence). The CDR3 has 14 residues. The chain's CDR3 is CASSFTGALNEQFF. The DNA for the CDR3 is TGTGCCAGCAGCTTCACAGGGGCCTTGAATGAGCAGTTCTTC.

The gene calls are TRBV5-1 and TRBJ2-3; TRBD2 aligns across 9 bases. The CDR3 has 15 amino acids. V dropped 1 base and J dropped 5; count of bases not matched to a gene: 5. Germline V gene data show CDR1 as SGHRS and CDR2 as YFSETQ. CDR3: CASSLTPSGVDTQYF. The CDR3 coding sequence is TGCGCCAGCAGCTTGACCCCTAGCGGGGTAGATACGCAGTATTTT.

The J gene is TRBJ1-2, the V gene TRBV6-5, with 9 bases matching TRBD1. This CDR3 has 15 amino acids. The V segment lost 7 bases and the J segment 2 bases; nucleotides outside the gene matches: 8. The germline CDR1 and CDR2 sequences are MNHEY and SVGAGI. This CDR3 is CASTLRTGVNYGYTF. The CDR3 region has the DNA TGTGCCAGCACACTTAGGACAGGGGTGAACTATGGCTACACCTTC.

This clonotype showed up just a few times. The rearrangement uses TRBV12-3 or TRBV12-4 and TRBJ1-2; D unresolved. This CDR3 is built from 12 residues. Trimming left V 8 bases short and J 4 bases short, with 11 bases between. The CDR3 DNA sequence: TGTGCCAGCGGCTTAACCGTCTATGGCTACACCTTC. Protein sequence: CASGLTVYGYTF.

This rearrangement joins TRBV12-3 or TRBV12-4 to TRBJ1-3; D call uncertain. Trimming pared 3 bases from V and 3 bases from J, leaving 0 bases between. This CDR3 spans 11 amino acids. The DNA for the CDR3 is TGTGCCAGCAGTTTTGGAAACACCATATATTTT. Translation: CASSFGNTIYF.

In this sample, this clonotype turned up a few times. The rearrangement uses TRBV3-1 and TRBJ1-4; TRBD1 is a possible D gene (5 bases). The CDR3 is made up of 14 amino acids. Germline CDR1 and CDR2: LGHDT and YNNKEL (reference sequence). With 3 bases removed from V and 3 bases from J, the gap between germline ends came to 8 bases. This CDR3 reads CASSQRGPNEKLFF. The CDR3 coding sequence is TGTGCCAGCAGCCAGAGGGGCCCTAATGAAAAACTGTTTTTT.

The CDR3 sequence: CASSKGAGTDTQYF. CDR3 DNA sequence: TGTGCCAGCAGTAAAGGGGCGGGCACAGATACGCAGTATTTT. The V and J genes are TRBV27 and TRBJ2-3, with TRBD1 as a possible D gene (5 bases). Per germline, CDR1 MNHEY and CDR2 SMNVEV (reference sequence). V was trimmed by 5 bases and J by 1 base, leaving 10 bases between them. The CDR3 covers 14 residues.

The CDR3 sequence is CASSEIGAAYNEQYF. In DNA, the CDR3 is TGTGCCAGCAGTGAAATCGGGGCGGCCTACAATGAGCAGTACTTC. The V gene is TRBV2, the J gene TRBJ2-1; D might be TRBD1 or TRBD2, each matching 5 bases. Gene TRBJ2-7 matches the end of the DNA better, so the J call may be wrong. The V gene's germline CDR1 is SNHLY and CDR2 FYNNEI. There are 15 residues in the CDR3.

The chain has TRBV20-1 and TRBJ2-3; possibly TRBD1 for D (5 bases). Trimming left V 3 bases short and J 5 bases short, with 15 bases between. This CDR3 has 14 amino acids. Germline V lookup: CDR1 DFQATT, CDR2 SNEGSKA (reference sequence). In nucleotides, the CDR3 is TGCAGTGCTAGTGTCGGCAGGGCAGGAGATACGCAGTATTTT. Protein sequence: CSASVGRAGDTQYF.